Listed here is a single TCR beta chain. There is no known antigen for this receptor. Base qualities are missing; no much larger clone stands one base away. Using the deep immunoSEQ assay, multiplex PCR amplified TCR CDR3 regions from genomic DNA. Extracted genomic DNA from each cell subset was spread evenly across all wells of several immunoSEQ 96-well plates, with each plate serving as a replicate. For sorted subsets, around 200 ng genomic DNA, equal to 25,000 to 35,000 T cell genomes, was loaded into each replicate PCR. Purified libraries were measured with a Qubit 3.0 fluorometer, size-checked on a Bioanalyzer 2100, and measured again with the KAPA Library Quantification kit. A separate single-read 150-cycle Illumina NextSeq 550 flow cell was used to sequence each immunoSEQ 96-well plate. The authors' analysis ran thus. The immunoSEQ output contained only junctional sequences without quality scores, so filtering could not match that applied to full-length reads. Sequences were annotated with PyIR, a Python wrapper for IgBLAST v1.9, using IMGT germline references to assign V/J genes and CDR3. Reads with weak V/J assignments (E-value above 1e-6), missing CDR3, stop codons, out-of-frame junctions, or ambiguous translated residues were removed. V3J clonotypes were defined by identical inferred V gene, J gene, and CDR3 amino acid sequence. To compute the percentage overlap between repertoires, the number of shared unique clonotypes was divided by the size of the smaller repertoire. Repertoire richness was assessed with RTK rarefaction, the Chao1 estimator, and Recon v2.1 estimates of unobserved clonotypes. For all TCRbeta clonotypes obtained by the gDNA method from a few donors, generation probabilities were computed with OLGA. In its TCRdb copy, this immuneACCESS table keeps in-frame sequences only and misses some clones. Where compared with another copy, unresolved V genes explain less than half of these, and the others have no known cause. V, J and clone size are taken as reported in that table, and D and trimming were inferred from the DNA itself. Present in this sample are hundreds of thousands of clones, about 80% of which were seen just once. 1.5% to 2% of the sample is in the top ten clones.

Donors were healthy HIV-negative adults with no recently reported acute infections or vaccinations. Every donor was a Caucasian adult living in Nashville, Tennessee, USA. Magnetic negative selection was used to enrich CD4+ T cells, after which naive cells were positively selected on CD45RA and the negative fraction became the memory subset. After blood collection by leukapheresis, PBMCs were isolated using Ficoll-Histopaque density gradient centrifugation and then cryopreserved in the vapor phase of liquid nitrogen. Analytical flow cytometry was used to check the purity and quantity of every magnetically sorted T cell population. Genomic DNA was isolated from each sorted fraction and quantified by UV absorbance on a Nanodrop 2000c. Via the germline V gene (reference sequence), CDR1 is GTSNPN and CDR2 SVGIG. The CDR3 numbers 14 residues from cysteine through phenylalanine. CDR3 DNA only is kept here, 42 bases in frame from base 1. The germline V and J ends show losses of 1 base and 10 bases respectively, and no gene match explains 5 bases of the junction.

This sample stems from a study of shared clonotypes between healthy human individuals (dated by TCRdb to about 2020). Looking at the study overall: A couple of women and a few men aged 18 to 49 years were included in the cohort. To estimate repertoire size and how much clonotype sharing occurs between individuals, the study deeply sequenced the blood TCR repertoires of several healthy adults. Libraries were prepared and TCR repertoires were sequenced by different laboratories using diverse techniques, in order to increase sequencing depth and limit assay-specific biases. Per donor, leukapheresis produced somewhere between about 0.94 and 9.5 billion PBMCs. For each donor, CD4 naive and CD4 memory were each given three plates, CD8 naive was given two plates, and CD8 memory was given one plate. Overall study results and their limits: The small number of donors limited the genetic and exposure-history diversity represented. Compared with non-shared clonotypes, clonotypes shared by all four sorted-subset donors had higher generation probabilities. Pairwise subsampling led to the expectation that sequencing depth would affect the degree of clonotype sharing among donors. Estimated clonotype richness was generally larger for naive than for memory subsets. Incomplete sequencing was indicated by rarefaction of sorted-subset datasets, despite the large sequencing depth. Sampling was limited to blood, and TCR repertoires in tissue likely differ from TCR repertoires in blood. Roughly 5.2% of naive CD4, roughly 3.5% of naive CD8, approximately 2% of memory CD4, and less than 0.45% of memory CD8 clonotypes were shared across several donors.

This TCR was recovered from a woman aged 25 to 39 in good health. This chain joins TRBV30 to TRBJ1-4, and TRBD1 matches 11 of the central bases. Material: memory CD4+ T cells sorted from blood. Taken with the paper, the label for cell subset or site translates to: CD45RA-negative fraction. The CDR3 region reads CAWSGDRGIGKLFF. Read as DNA, the sequence is TGTGCCTGGAGTGGGGACAGGGGGATCGGAAAACTGTTTTTT.